This T cell receptor (beta chain) was sequenced during a study of PD-1 blockade in classical Hodgkin lymphoma. Broader study findings: Complete responders showed a baseline diversity that resembled the diversity of newly diagnosed patients. It was CD4+ TCR diversity, not CD8+, that rose significantly by C4D1. Factors driving the repertoire differences, possibly disease activity or prior therapy, remain undefined.

In every patient, relapse followed autologous stem cell transplantation, while exposure to brentuximab vedotin differed. Per germline, CDR1 MNHEY and CDR2 SVGAGI. The CDR3 has 14 amino acids. Trimming took off 9 bases at V and 2 bases at J, with 16 bases between the two ends. In regard to this clone: Its target is not known.

Measured with immunoSEQ multiplex PCR; TCRdb has only the in-frame clones, and not every one. This sample has 15,000 to 20,000 clones, with about 80% found just once. The chain combines TRBV6-5 with TRBJ2-5, with D maybe TRBD2 (5 bases). The sequencing used peripheral blood mononuclear cells (PBMCs), collected at baseline. The sequence was obtained from a human donor with classical Hodgkin lymphoma. CDR3 bases: TGTGCCAGTCAGCACGAGGGTTCACAAGAGACCCAGTACTTC. It specifies CASQHEGSQETQYF.